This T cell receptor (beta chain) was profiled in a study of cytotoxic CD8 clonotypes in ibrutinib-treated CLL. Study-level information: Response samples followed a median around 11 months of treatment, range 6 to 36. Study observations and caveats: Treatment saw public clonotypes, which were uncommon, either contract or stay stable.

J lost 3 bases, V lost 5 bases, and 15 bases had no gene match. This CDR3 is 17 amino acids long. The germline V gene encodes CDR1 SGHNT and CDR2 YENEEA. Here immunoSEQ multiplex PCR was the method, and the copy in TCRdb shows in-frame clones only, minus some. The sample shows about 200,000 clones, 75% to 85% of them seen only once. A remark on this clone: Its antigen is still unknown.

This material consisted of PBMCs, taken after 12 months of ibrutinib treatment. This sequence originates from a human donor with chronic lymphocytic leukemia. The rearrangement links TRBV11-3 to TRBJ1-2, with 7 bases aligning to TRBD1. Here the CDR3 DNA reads TGTGCCAGCAGCCCACATCACGGACAGGTTAGCGACTATGGCTACACCTTC. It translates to CASSPHHGQVSDYGYTF.